This passage covers 5 T cell receptor beta chains from one sample sequenced in a study of blood T cell repertoires in COVID-19. This table comes from immunoSEQ multiplex PCR, and its TCRdb copy is limited to in-frame clones, with some not included. The sample has 240,000 or so clones; approximately 86% are singletons. Input material: peripheral blood. The receptors stem from a woman aged 25 to 39 who had recovered from COVID-19.

The genes are TRBV9 and TRBJ1-1; D is unresolved. This CDR3 comprises 13 residues. CDR1 is SGDLS and CDR2 is YYNGEE in the germline V gene. Trimming pared 8 bases from V and 1 base from J, leaving 12 bases between. CDR3 DNA: TGTGCCAGTGGGCGGGCAACGAACACTGAAGCTTTCTTT. The encoded protein is CASGRATNTEAFF.

This chain uses TRBV5-4 with TRBJ2-6; the D gene is possibly TRBD1 (5 bases). Germline values: CDR1 SGHNT, CDR2 YYREEE (reference sequence). The germline V and J ends were trimmed by 2 bases and 0 bases, with 12 bases remaining between them. This CDR3 contains 17 residues. CDR3 sequence (DNA): TGTGCCAGCAGCTTTCGACAGATAAACTCTGGGGCCAACGTCCTGACTTTC. Amino acids: CASSFRQINSGANVLTF.

This rearrangement joins TRBV6-2 or TRBV6-3 to TRBJ1-1; 7 bases agree with TRBD1. The CDR3 runs to 16 residues. Germline V gene data show CDR1 as MNHEY and CDR2 as SVGEGT. V dropped 5 bases and J dropped 2; count of bases not matched to a gene: 11. Here the CDR3 reads CASSQRGGGLNTEAFF. CDR3 in DNA: TGTGCCAGCAGTCAACGAGGAGGGGGCCTTAACACTGAAGCTTTCTTT.

This chain uses TRBV9 with TRBJ1-1, with D possibly TRBD1 on 6 matching bases. This CDR3 region has 17 residues. CDR1 is SGDLS and CDR2 is YYNGEE in the germline V gene. Trimming shortened V by 4 bases and J by 0 bases, and 19 bases separated the two germline ends. CDR3 bases: TGTGCCAGCAGCCTCCAGGACAGCCCTTCCTTGAACACTGAAGCTTTCTTT. It specifies CASSLQDSPSLNTEAFF.

The rearrangement links TRBV6-6 to TRBJ1-5; no definite D call. This CDR3 is 15 amino acids long. Germline CDR1 is MNHNY and CDR2 is SVGAGI (reference sequence). The V gene lost 4 bases and the J gene lost 4 bases, with 14 bases spanning the gap. The DNA for the CDR3 is TGTGCCAGCAGTTCCCGTGGAGGGCAAAATCAGCCCCAGCATTTT. Translation gives CASSSRGGQNQPQHF.